This TCR beta chain came from a study of blood T cell repertoires in COVID-19 (dated by TCRdb to the early 2020s). With respect to the entire study: Collaborator samples came from the United States, Italy and Spain and covered acute and convalescent phases of COVID-19. The repertoires were released in a freely available public database intended as a resource for research on the immune response to SARS-CoV-2. The prospective study material was composed of cDNA or gDNA derived from T cells, B-cell-depleted T cells, or PBMCs. A de-identified subject ID, COVID-19 status, age in years and sex were almost always included in the sample metadata. Where available, HLA class I and class II types were taken from metadata supplied by the sample provider and were not determined by assay-based typing. The samples were drawn from two sources: the first 160 participants of the ongoing ImmuneRACE study, and 1,000 to 1,500 subjects contributed by 6 global collaborators. Subjects who had been exposed to COVID-19, were actively infected with it, or had recovered from it provided the deeply sampled blood TCRbeta repertoires that made up the dataset.

Deletion took 1 base off V and 7 bases off J, with a span of 11 bases between the germline ends. Its CDR3 holds 14 amino acids, cysteine through phenylalanine. Just CDR3 DNA is preserved here, 42 bases in frame from base 1. The germline V gene supplies CDR1 SGHTA and CDR2 FQGNSA. Results the study describes overall, beyond this receptor: How much clinical and demographic metadata was included differed by source and by participant, and the metadata was provided uncurated.

Comments on this clone: Its antigen specificity is not known. Base-call qualities are not available, and no considerably larger clone is one nucleotide away.

The immunoSEQ Assay, a bias-controlled multiplex PCR, was used to amplify TCRbeta CDR3 regions from genomic DNA. Turning to the authors' computational methods: The number of nucleated cells in each sample was estimated by amplification of reference gene primers within the assay. To quantify the absolute abundance of each unique TCRbeta CDR3 rearrangement, sequence reads were collapsed and filtered. For each sample, productive Simpson clonality was calculated as the square root of Simpson's diversity index across productive rearrangements. Here the immuneACCESS table is served through TCRdb, limited to in-frame sequences with V and J called. Missing clones are a known gap in these copies; in checked studies unresolved V genes cover under half, and the rest lacks a known reason. The D gene and trimming were derived from the DNA, and the V and J assignments and clone size from that table. The sample includes roughly 180,000 clones, with approximately 83% observed a single time. Jointly, the top ten make up 6.5% to 8.5% of the sample.

One collaborating source in Seattle enrolled patients while the patients were actively infected and followed the patients over time throughout the course of disease. Each collaborating institution followed its own protocols to collect whole blood in K2EDTA tubes. For TCRbeta analysis, collaborator samples were shipped as frozen whole blood, as isolated PBMCs, or as DNA extracted from either sample type. Input material: peripheral blood. The TCR comes from a woman aged 40 to 50 with COVID-19, enrolled during active disease. The chain employs TRBV7-2 and TRBJ1-5, with TRBD1 tentatively as D gene (5 bases match). The encoded CDR3 is CASSLDGWGQPQHF. The nucleotides read TGTGCCAGCAGCTTAGACGGTTGGGGCCAGCCCCAGCATTTT.